Below are 28 T cell receptor beta chains sequenced from a single sample in a study of blood T cell repertoires in COVID-19. Generated by immunoSEQ multiplex PCR, the TCRdb table keeps only in-frame clones and is missing some. The data hold 50,000 to 80,000 clones, with roughly 86% observed a single time. Material for sequencing was peripheral blood. The receptor set was obtained from a man aged 45-60 years with active COVID-19.

This clone was counted between two and nine times. This chain joins TRBV10-1 and TRBJ2-7; tentative D call: TRBD1 (5 bases). V was trimmed by 4 bases and J by 1 base, leaving 8 bases between them. This CDR3 has 13 amino acids. Germline CDR1 reads WNHNN; CDR2 reads SYGVQD (reference sequence). CDR3 sequence (DNA): TGCGCCAGCAGTGTAGACAGATCCTACGAGCAGTACGTC. Translating it yields CASSVDRSYEQYV.

In DNA form, the CDR3 reads TGTGCCAGCAGCTTAGGGACTACGGAGACCCAGTACTTC. As protein: CASSLGTTETQYF. The V gene is TRBV3-1 (or the pseudogene TRBV3-2), the J gene TRBJ2-5; 7 nucleotides agree with TRBD2. Germline V lookup: CDR1 LGHDT, CDR2 YNNKEL (reference sequence). The CDR3 loop spans 13 amino acids. V was clipped by 5 bases and J by 5 bases; unmatched bases: 5.

The V call is TRBV10-1, the J call TRBJ2-7; D not resolved. The CDR3 has 12 amino acids. The ends were cut back, 5 bases at V and 0 bases at J, with 5 bases in the middle. The germline gives CDR1 WNHNN, CDR2 SYGVQD (reference sequence). For the CDR3, the DNA is TGCGCCAGCAGTAGTAGCTCCTACGAGCAGTACTTC. Translated, it gives CASSSSSYEQYF.

The rearrangement joins TRBV19 to TRBJ1-2; D is unclear. V was clipped by 4 bases and J by 4 bases, with 10 bases between them. Germline CDR1 and CDR2: LNHDA and SQIVND (reference sequence). This CDR3 has 13 amino acids. The CDR3: CASSKQLTYGYTF. The CDR3 DNA reads as TGTGCCAGTAGTAAACAATTAACCTATGGCTACACCTTC.

The V and J genes are TRBV19 and TRBJ1-2; tentatively, D is TRBD1 (6 bases). The ends were cut back, 1 base at V and 2 bases at J, with 8 bases in the middle. This CDR3 spans 14 amino acids. The germline V gene encodes CDR1 LNHDA and CDR2 SQIVND (reference sequence). The CDR3 DNA follows: TGTGCCAGTAGTATAGCCCAGGGGAACTATGGCTACACCTTC. Protein: CASSIAQGNYGYTF.

This chain links TRBV3-1 (or the pseudogene TRBV3-2) with TRBJ1-1, with D tentatively TRBD1 (5 bases). The CDR3 is 15 residues long. Looked up from germline, CDR1 is LGHDT and CDR2 is YNNKEL (reference sequence). V gave up 5 bases and J gave up 1 base, with 14 bases separating them. CDR3 DNA: TGTGCCAGCAGCAAAAGGGGCAGGGCGAACACTGAAGCTTTCTTT. It translates to CASSKRGRANTEAFF.

This chain links TRBV3-1 (or the pseudogene TRBV3-2) with TRBJ2-1, with D possibly TRBD2 on 6 matching bases. This CDR3 region has 14 residues. Germline V gene lookup returns CDR1 LGHDT and CDR2 YNNKEL (reference sequence). V was pared by 2 bases and J by 7 bases, with 12 bases between. The CDR3 loop reads CASSQLARANEQFF. CDR3 coding DNA: TGTGCCAGCAGCCAACTAGCGCGGGCTAATGAGCAGTTCTTC.

Concerning this clone: The junction departs from the called germline gene at one end, perhaps through a read error. The rearrangement links TRBV4-1 to TRBJ2-2; 7 positions match TRBD2. Per the germline V gene, CDR1 is MGHRA and CDR2 is YSYEKL. The CDR3 covers 20 residues. DNA of the CDR3: TGCGCCACCAGCCAACAAATGGGGGGGGGTGGACCCGCGAACACCGGGGAGCTGTTTTTT. The encoded protein is CATSQQMGGGGPANTGELFF.

V is TRBV27 and J is TRBJ1-5, with TRBD1 matching 7 bases. The CDR3 has 16 amino acids. CDR1 and CDR2 from the germline V gene are MNHEY and SMNVEV (reference sequence). Losses at the gene ends were 5 bases for V and 8 bases for J; bases not matched to a gene: 15. For the CDR3, the DNA is TGTGCCAGCAGTCCCCTATTTGACAGGGTGGGGGAGCCCCAGCATTTT. Encoded protein: CASSPLFDRVGEPQHF.

The chain couples TRBV18 to TRBJ1-5, with 8 bases identical to TRBD1. The CDR3 sequence is 12 residues long. The V and J ends lost 5 bases and 13 bases, in that order; junction bases with no gene match: 7. Germline V CDR1 and CDR2: KGHSH, LQKENI. CDR3 amino acids: CASSSTGAFQHF. The CDR3 DNA follows: TGTGCCAGCTCATCGACAGGGGCGTTTCAGCATTTT. Full variable domain (rest looked up from reference TRBV18 and TRBJ1-5): NAGVMQNPRHLVRRRGQEARLRCSPMKGHSHVYWYRQLPEEGLKFMVYLQKENIIDESGMPKERFSAEFPKEGPSILRIQQVVRGDSAAYFCASSSTGAFQHFGDGTRLSIL.

The V call is TRBV24-1, the J call TRBJ2-2; 7 bases map to TRBD2. The V gene end was trimmed by 4 bases and the J gene end by 5 bases; junction bases not matched to a gene: 9. CDR1 and CDR2 from the germline V gene are KGHDR and SFDVKD. The CDR3 is made up of 16 amino acids. CDR3 amino acids: CATSDPSGISTGELFF. The CDR3 region has the DNA TGTGCCACCAGTGACCCGAGCGGGATTAGTACCGGGGAGCTGTTTTTT.

J is TRBJ2-2 and V is TRBV14, with D hard to call. CDR3 size: 14 residues. The V gene's germline CDR1 is SGHDN and CDR2 FVKESK. Trimming left V 1 base short and J 7 bases short, with 10 bases between. The CDR3 nucleotides read TGTGCCAGCAGCCAAGGATCCGGGTACGGGGAGCTGTTTTTT. Translation: CASSQGSGYGELFF. Supplemented by reference TRBV14 and TRBJ2-2, the full variable domain reads EAGVTQFPSHSVIEKGQTVTLRCDPISGHDNLYWYRRVMGKEIKFLLHFVKESKQDESGMPNNRFLAERTGGTYSTLKVQPAELEDSGVYFCASSQGSGYGELFFGEGSRLTVL.

The gene calls are TRBV4-2 and TRBJ1-2; the D is unclear. The germline CDR1 and CDR2 sequences are LGHNA and YNFKEQ. Trimming stripped 4 bases from V and 8 bases from J, with 17 bases between. CDR3 length: 14 residues. In nucleotides, the CDR3 is TGTGCCAGCAGCCTTGAGACTCTCGAGTGGGGCTACACCTTC. Amino acid sequence: CASSLETLEWGYTF.

This clone was counted once. This chain connects TRBV11-3 to TRBJ2-3; 9 nucleotides agree with TRBD2. With 4 bases clipped from V and 5 bases from J, the junction kept 16 bases outside the gene matches. The CDR3 runs 18 residues. CDR1 and CDR2 (germline): SGHNT, YENEEA. The CDR3 is CASSSPQLAGRTGDTQYF. The CDR3 coding sequence is TGTGCCAGCAGCTCCCCCCAACTAGCGGGCCGGACGGGAGATACGCAGTATTTT.

V gene TRBV28 combines with J gene TRBJ1-5; D uncertain. The CDR3 extends over 17 amino acids. Germline loops: CDR1 MDHEN, CDR2 SYDVKM. The V and J ends lost 6 bases and 0 bases respectively, with 18 bases between them. In nucleotides, the CDR3 is TGTGCCAGCAGCCCCGTTCGGCAGGCACATAGCAATCAGCCCCAGCATTTT. This codes for CASSPVRQAHSNQPQHF.

The rearrangement uses TRBV28 and TRBJ1-2, with D maybe TRBD1 (5 bases). The CDR3 consists of 10 residues. CDR1 is MDHEN, CDR2 SYDVKM, per germline. The CDR3 sequence is CSGGDYGYTF. The CDR3, as DNA: TGTAGTGGGGGGGACTATGGCTACACCTTC.

This clone was counted a few times. The chain carries TRBV7-9 and TRBJ2-5; 7 positions match TRBD1. Trimming took 2 bases from V and 5 from J; bases not matched to a gene: 8. CDR3 length: 15 residues. Germline V gene lookup returns CDR1 SEHNR and CDR2 FQNEAQ (reference sequence). The CDR3 region is CASSLQSGQTETQYF. CDR3 nucleotide sequence: TGTGCCAGCAGCTTACAATCGGGACAGACGGAGACCCAGTACTTC.

The chain couples TRBV7-2 to TRBJ1-6; TRBD1 matches 9 bases. The junction had 6 bases not matched to a gene; V was cut back by 1 base and J by 11 bases. The CDR3 has 15 residues. The V gene's germline CDR1 is SGHTA and CDR2 FQGNSA. CDR3: CASSLGDRETAPLHF. CDR3 DNA sequence: TGTGCCAGCAGCTTAGGGGACAGGGAAACGGCACCCCTCCACTTT.

This clone was seen more than once but under ten times. The chain joins TRBV3-1 (or the pseudogene TRBV3-2) to TRBJ1-5; no clear D. Germline CDR1 and CDR2: LGHDT and YNNKEL (reference sequence). V lost 3 bases and J lost 1, with 4 bases in between. CDR3 size: 13 residues. The CDR3 nucleotides read TGTGCCAGCAGCCATGAGAGCAATCAGCCCCAGCATTTT. Translating gives CASSHESNQPQHF.

CDR3 sequence: CASSPGTGWNEQYV. CDR3 sequence (DNA): TGCGCCAGCAGCCCAGGCACAGGGTGGAACGAGCAGTACGTC. The chain combines TRBV5-1 with TRBJ2-7; the D gene is possibly TRBD1 (6 bases). Per the germline V gene, CDR1 is SGHRS and CDR2 is YFSETQ. Trimming left V 4 bases short and J 5 bases short, with 16 bases between. CDR3 length: 14 residues.

The chain links TRBV6-5 to TRBJ1-4; D not certain. V was pared by 4 bases and J by 7 bases, with 10 bases between. There are 13 residues in the CDR3. The germline CDR1 and CDR2 sequences are MNHEY and SVGAGI. The CDR3 DNA sequence: TGTGCCAGCAGTTCCGGTTTTGGTGAAAAACTGTTTTTT. This encodes CASSSGFGEKLFF.

This chain connects TRBV6-1 to TRBJ2-5; D gene ambiguous. CDR3 length: 13 amino acids. The V end was cut by 0 bases, the J end by 2 bases, with 4 bases between. Germline CDR1 MNHNS, CDR2 SASEGT. This CDR3 is CASSEAPQETQYF. Here the CDR3 DNA reads TGTGCCAGCAGTGAAGCTCCGCAAGAGACCCAGTACTTC.

This sequence joins TRBV29-1 and TRBJ1-2; D is undetermined. Germline V gene sequence: CDR1 SQVTM, CDR2 ANQGSEA. V lost 4 bases, J lost 5 bases, and 14 bases lay in between. The CDR3 spans 13 residues. CDR3 nucleotides: TGCAGCGTTGTCGTCAGGAAAGGTTATGGCTACACCTTC. Its protein product is CSVVVRKGYGYTF.

The chain is built from TRBV19 and TRBJ1-3; D perhaps matches TRBD1 (6 bases). V lost 4 bases and J lost 4, with 17 bases in between. The CDR3 extends over 16 amino acids. The germline gives CDR1 LNHDA, CDR2 SQIVND (reference sequence). CDR3 sequence: CASSSTGPLGGNTIYF. The CDR3 DNA reads TGTGCCAGTAGTAGTACAGGGCCCCTGGGAGGAAACACCATATATTTT.

This chain connects TRBV5-1 to TRBJ2-3; the match to TRBD1 covers 8 bases. Germline V CDR1 and CDR2: SGHRS, YFSETQ. The CDR3 extends over 15 amino acids. The ends lost 2 bases at V and 2 bases at J; junction bases unmatched: 4. The CDR3 loop is CASSFGQGITDTQYF. The CDR3 DNA follows: TGCGCCAGCAGCTTTGGACAGGGAATCACAGATACGCAGTATTTT. Variable domain in full (rest from reference TRBV5-1 and TRBJ2-3): KAGVTQTPRYLIKTRGQQVTLSCSPISGHRSVSWYQQTPGQGLQFLFEYFSETQRNKGNFPGRFSGRQFSNSRSEMNVSTLELGDSALYLCASSFGQGITDTQYFGPGTRLTVL.

The rearrangement links TRBV18 to TRBJ1-2; 8 bases match TRBD1. Germline V gene sequence: CDR1 KGHSH, CDR2 LQKENI. The CDR3 runs to 16 residues. The V and J ends lost 2 bases and 6 bases, in that order; junction bases with no gene match: 11. The CDR3 here is CASSPLGQGYGDGYTF. CDR3 DNA sequence: TGTGCCAGCTCACCATTAGGACAGGGATACGGCGATGGCTACACCTTC.

This clone was detected only a few times. The chain combines TRBV23-1 with TRBJ2-7; D uncertain. Being an ORF, TRBV23-1 has a function that is uncertain. This CDR3 region has 14 residues. V was clipped by 2 bases and J by 3 bases, with 11 bases between them. CDR3 in amino acids: CASSQEDKNYEQYF. The DNA of the CDR3 is TGCGCCAGCAGTCAAGAAGACAAGAACTACGAGCAGTACTTC.

In nucleotides, the CDR3 is TGTGCCAGTAGTATGGACAGGGGACGGGCTCAGCCCCAGCATTTT. It codes for CASSMDRGRAQPQHF. V gene TRBV19 combines with J gene TRBJ1-5; TRBD1 agrees at 9 bases. The junction had 6 bases not matched to a gene; V was cut back by 3 bases and J by 6 bases. There are 15 residues in the CDR3. CDR1 is LNHDA and CDR2 is SQIVND in the germline V gene (reference sequence).